These 7 T cell receptor beta chains were all obtained from the same sample, sequenced in a study of chemoradiotherapy in HPV16-positive cancers. Clones were read by immunoSEQ multiplex PCR, and TCRdb kept only the in-frame ones, dropping some. The sample comprises more than 15,000 clones, 90% of which are singletons, and 13% to 15% rests with the top ten. The sequencing used blood, collected from a patient who underwent chemoradiotherapy. These receptors all come from a human donor with HPV-associated anogenital cancer.

The gene calls are TRBV11-2 and TRBJ2-3, with 7 nucleotides matching TRBD1. The CDR3 extends over 16 amino acids. Germline CDR1 SGHAT, CDR2 FQNNGV. V was pared by 6 bases and J by 4 bases, with 13 bases of the junction left unmatched. The CDR3 bases are TGTGCCAGCAGGCCGACACAGGGGCTAGGGCCAGATACGCAGTATTTT. Translated, it gives CASRPTQGLGPDTQYF.

The chain is built from TRBV6-1 and TRBJ1-2; no reliable D call. Germline CDR1 reads MNHNS; CDR2 reads SASEGT. The CDR3 is 12 amino acids. The ends were cut back, 1 base at V and 6 bases at J, with 6 bases in the middle. CDR3 bases: TGTGCCAGCAGTGAAGGAGGGAATGGCTACACCTTC. Its protein product is CASSEGGNGYTF.

The CDR3 region is CSVDTQGEQYF. The CDR3 bases are TGCAGCGTTGATACCCAAGGCGAGCAGTACTTC. The gene calls are TRBV29-1 and TRBJ2-7; D is unresolved. CDR1 is SQVTM, CDR2 ANQGSEA, per germline. V was shortened by 3 bases and J by 6 bases, with 9 bases between the two germline ends. The CDR3 consists of 11 residues.

The V and J genes are TRBV6-5 and TRBJ2-7; TRBD1 matches at 8 bases. The V gene's germline CDR1 is MNHEY and CDR2 SVGAGI. This CDR3 is built from 14 residues. V lost 6 bases to trimming and J lost 3 bases; unmatched junction nucleotides: 7. The CDR3 loop reads CASRRDRSVYEQYF. CDR3 coding DNA: TGTGCCAGCAGGAGGGACAGGTCTGTCTACGAGCAGTACTTC.

The gene calls are TRBV6-6 and TRBJ2-2, with 7 positions matching TRBD1. Trimming cost V 4 bases and J 6 bases; bases outside gene matches: 2. The germline CDR1 and CDR2 sequences are MNHNY and SVGAGI (reference sequence). This CDR3 has 13 amino acids. This CDR3 reads CASSWDSPGELFF. Written as DNA, the CDR3 is TGTGCCAGCAGTTGGGACAGCCCCGGGGAGCTGTTTTTT.

The chain links TRBV5-1 to TRBJ2-3; no firm D call. The CDR3 consists of 14 residues. The V gene lost 2 bases and the J gene lost 2 bases, with 9 bases spanning the gap. Per germline, CDR1 SGHRS and CDR2 YFSETQ. For the CDR3, the DNA is TGCGCCAGCAGCTTAGGAGCAGTCACAGATACGCAGTATTTT. Its translation is CASSLGAVTDTQYF.

This chain links TRBV5-1 with TRBJ2-1; 7 positions agree with TRBD1. V dropped 0 bases and J dropped 0; count of bases not matched to a gene: 6. CDR3 length: 17 amino acids. Germline lookup yields CDR1 SGHRS and CDR2 YFSETQ. The CDR3 DNA sequence: TGCGCCAGCAGCTTGGGGGGACAGACGAGCTCCTACAATGAGCAGTTCTTC. Encoded protein: CASSLGGQTSSYNEQFF. The whole variable domain, remainder taken from reference TRBV5-1 and TRBJ2-1, is KAGVTQTPRYLIKTRGQQVTLSCSPISGHRSVSWYQQTPGQGLQFLFEYFSETQRNKGNFPGRFSGRQFSNSRSEMNVSTLELGDSALYLCASSLGGQTSSYNEQFFGPGTRLTVL.